This T cell receptor beta chain came from a study of CD8+ T cells in alopecia areata. Findings of the study overall: Under tofacitinib, fewer expanded CD8+ clones appeared among the top 100 scalp clones. Affected lesional scalp, above all in alopecia totalis/universalis, was more clonal than normal scalp.

Investigators isolated RNA and reverse transcribed it into cDNA to act as the sequencing template. Sequencing was performed with immunoSEQ multiplex PCR; in TCRdb, only in-frame clones are kept and a portion is missing. The sample holds some 110,000 clones, around 50% seen once. Treatment specified: oral pan-JAK inhibitor, 5-10 mg twice daily. Of note for this clone: Its antigen is still unknown.

Trimming removed 3 bases from V and 3 bases from J; junction bases left unmatched: 10. The CDR3 runs to 17 residues. The germline gives CDR1 MNHEY, CDR2 SMNVEV (reference sequence). The starting material was CD8+ T cells sorted from blood, obtained at week 24, from a patient treated with tofacitinib. The TCR was taken from a human donor with alopecia areata. This chain connects TRBV27 to TRBJ1-1, with 10 bases identical to TRBD1. The DNA for the CDR3 is TGTGCCAGCAGTTTCATAGCCGGGACAGGGGTCGACACTGAAGCTTTCTTT. This gives the protein CASSFIAGTGVDTEAFF.